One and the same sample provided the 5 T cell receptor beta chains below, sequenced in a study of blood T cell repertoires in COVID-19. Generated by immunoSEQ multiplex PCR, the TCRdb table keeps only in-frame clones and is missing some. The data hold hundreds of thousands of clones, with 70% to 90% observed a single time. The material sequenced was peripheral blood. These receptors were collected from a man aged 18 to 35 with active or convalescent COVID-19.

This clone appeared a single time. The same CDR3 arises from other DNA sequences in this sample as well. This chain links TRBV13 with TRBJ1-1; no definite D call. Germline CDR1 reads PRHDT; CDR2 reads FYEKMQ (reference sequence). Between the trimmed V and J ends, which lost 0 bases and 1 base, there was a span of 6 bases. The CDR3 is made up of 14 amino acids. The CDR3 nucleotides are TGTGCCAGCAGCTTAGGCCGGGGGAACACTGAAGCTTTCTTT. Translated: CASSLGRGNTEAFF.

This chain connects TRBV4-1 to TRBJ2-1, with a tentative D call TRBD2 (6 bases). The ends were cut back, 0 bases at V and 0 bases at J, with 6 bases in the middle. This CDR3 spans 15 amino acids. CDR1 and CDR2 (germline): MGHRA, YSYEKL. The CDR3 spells CASSQDGGSYNEQFF. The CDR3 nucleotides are TGCGCCAGCAGCCAAGACGGGGGCTCCTACAATGAGCAGTTCTTC.

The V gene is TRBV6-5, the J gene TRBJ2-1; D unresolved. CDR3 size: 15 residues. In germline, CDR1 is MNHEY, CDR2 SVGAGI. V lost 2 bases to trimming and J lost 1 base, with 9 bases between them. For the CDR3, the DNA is TGTGCCAGCAGTTACGCGGCCGTATCCTACAATGAGCAGTTCTTC. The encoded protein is CASSYAAVSYNEQFF.

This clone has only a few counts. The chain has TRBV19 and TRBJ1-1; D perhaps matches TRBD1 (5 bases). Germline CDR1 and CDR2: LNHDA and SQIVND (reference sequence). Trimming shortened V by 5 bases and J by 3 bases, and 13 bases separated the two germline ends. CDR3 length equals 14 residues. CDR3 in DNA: TGTGCCAGTAGTCAACAGGCCTTCGACACTGAAGCTTTCTTT. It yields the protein CASSQQAFDTEAFF.

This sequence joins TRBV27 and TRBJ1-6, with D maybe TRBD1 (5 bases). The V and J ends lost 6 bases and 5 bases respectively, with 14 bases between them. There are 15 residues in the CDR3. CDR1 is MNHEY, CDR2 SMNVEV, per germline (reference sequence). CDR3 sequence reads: CASSSRQRDNSPLHF. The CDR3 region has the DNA TGTGCCAGCAGCTCCAGACAGCGAGATAATTCACCCCTCCACTTT.